What follows are 32 T cell receptor beta chains derived from one specimen sequenced in a study of blood T cell repertoires in COVID-19. Using immunoSEQ multiplex PCR, the repertoire was profiled, and TCRdb retains in-frame clones only, with some absent. This sample has 250,000 or so clones, with roughly 90% found just once. Sequencing input: peripheral blood. These receptors were taken from an older woman with acute or convalescent COVID-19.

The V call is TRBV11-2, the J call TRBJ2-5; 16 nucleotides line up with TRBD2. V lost 4 bases to trimming and J lost 2 bases; unmatched junction nucleotides: 7. Germline CDR1 is SGHAT and CDR2 is FQNNGV. CDR3 size: 18 residues. CDR3 bases: TGTGCCAGCAGCTCCGGGACTAGCGGGGGGGCGGGGCAAGAGACCCAGTACTTC. This encodes CASSSGTSGGAGQETQYF.

V gene TRBV6-1 combines with J gene TRBJ2-7; D possibly corresponds to TRBD2 (5 bases). Trimming removed 0 bases from V and 3 bases from J, with 12 bases in between. The CDR3 extends over 15 amino acids. Germline lookup yields CDR1 MNHNS and CDR2 SASEGT. CDR3 residues: CASSEALIGLYEQYF. The CDR3, as DNA: TGTGCCAGCAGTGAAGCGCTGATCGGACTCTACGAGCAGTACTTC.

The V gene is TRBV4-1, the J gene TRBJ1-2; D remains unclear. The CDR3 extends over 15 amino acids. Trimming left V 0 bases short and J 5 bases short, with 13 bases between. Looked up from germline, CDR1 is MGHRA and CDR2 is YSYEKL. Written as DNA, the CDR3 is TGCGCCAGCAGCCAAGATCATGCCGGGATGTATGGCTACACCTTC. This sequence encodes CASSQDHAGMYGYTF.

The V and J genes are TRBV5-6 and TRBJ1-1; no reliable D call. From germline, CDR1 is SGHDT and CDR2 YYEEEE. This CDR3 spans 15 amino acids. V lost 1 base and J lost 4, with 14 bases in between. CDR3 in DNA: TGTGCCAGCAGCTTGAGTCTGGGCGCGGGCACTGAAGCTTTCTTT. It codes for CASSLSLGAGTEAFF.

The gene calls are TRBV3-1 (or the pseudogene TRBV3-2) and TRBJ1-6; D is possibly TRBD1 (6 bases). CDR1 LGHDT and CDR2 YNNKEL come from the germline V gene (reference sequence). The CDR3 consists of 15 residues. V was clipped by 0 bases and J by 13 bases, with 16 bases between them. CDR3 nucleotides: TGTGCCAGCAGCCAAGACCGGGACACGGCTTTTCCCCTCCACTTT. This gives the protein CASSQDRDTAFPLHF.

The V and J genes are TRBV18 and TRBJ2-3; D perhaps matches TRBD2 (5 bases). V was trimmed by 0 bases and J by 2 bases, leaving 12 bases between them. In germline, CDR1 is KGHSH, CDR2 LQKENI. This CDR3 is built from 16 residues. The CDR3, as DNA: TGTGCCAGCTCACCACCGAGAGGGAGCGCCACAGATACGCAGTATTTT. Translation gives CASSPPRGSATDTQYF. Variable domain in full (rest from reference TRBV18 and TRBJ2-3): NAGVMQNPRHLVRRRGQEARLRCSPMKGHSHVYWYRQLPEEGLKFMVYLQKENIIDESGMPKERFSAEFPKEGPSILRIQQVVRGDSAAYFCASSPPRGSATDTQYFGPGTRLTVL.

As concerns this clone: The identical CDR3 is also encoded by other nucleotide sequences in the sample. The genes are TRBV30 and TRBJ1-5; TRBD1 matches 9 bases. With 5 bases clipped from V and 4 bases from J, the junction kept 6 bases outside the gene matches. CDR3 length: 14 residues. Per germline, CDR1 GTSNPN and CDR2 SVGIG (reference sequence). This CDR3 is CAWRGTGSNQPQHF. The CDR3 nucleotides read TGTGCCTGGCGCGGGACAGGGAGTAATCAGCCCCAGCATTTT.

This sequence joins TRBV19 and TRBJ1-1; 7 nucleotides agree with TRBD1. The CDR3 is made up of 14 amino acids. With V trimmed by 3 bases and J by 1 base, 2 bases remained unmatched. Germline CDR1 is LNHDA and CDR2 is SQIVND (reference sequence). For the CDR3, the DNA is TGTGCCAGTAGTATCCGGACAGGGAACACTGAAGCTTTCTTT. Translating it yields CASSIRTGNTEAFF.

The rearrangement joins TRBV5-1 to TRBJ1-1; D may be TRBD1 (6 bases). The CDR3 totals 15 residues. In germline, CDR1 is SGHRS, CDR2 YFSETQ. V shed 3 bases and J shed 7 bases, with 19 bases lying between them. The CDR3 sequence is CASSSHPGQGGEAFF. CDR3 DNA: TGCGCCAGCAGCTCACATCCGGGTCAAGGGGGTGAAGCTTTCTTT.

The chain links TRBV15 to TRBJ1-4; no definite D call. CDR1 LNHNV and CDR2 YYDKDF come from the germline V gene (reference sequence). The ends were cut back, 1 base at V and 8 bases at J, with 11 bases in the middle. The CDR3 loop spans 14 amino acids. The CDR3 bases are TGTGCCACCAGCAGAGGGCAGGATTGGGAAAAACTGTTTTTT. Encoded protein: CATSRGQDWEKLFF.

On this clone: Other DNA sequences in this sample translate to the same CDR3. The V gene is TRBV3-1 (or the pseudogene TRBV3-2), the J gene TRBJ2-7; 10 bases are shared with TRBD2. CDR3 length: 15 residues. Germline V gene data show CDR1 as LGHDT and CDR2 as YNNKEL (reference sequence). The J segment lost 4 bases and the V segment lost 0 bases, leaving 3 bases of the junction unmatched. The CDR3 sequence is CASSQDASGSYEQYF. The CDR3 DNA is TGTGCCAGCAGCCAAGACGCTAGCGGGAGTTACGAGCAGTACTTC.

The rearrangement joins TRBV18 to TRBJ2-1, with a possible D match to TRBD2 (6 bases). The CDR3 contains 13 residues. Germline V gene lookup returns CDR1 KGHSH and CDR2 LQKENI. With 6 bases removed from V and 5 bases from J, the gap between germline ends came to 11 bases. The CDR3 DNA sequence: TGTGCCAGCTCGGAGGGCCGGGACAATGAGCAGTTCTTC. It codes for CASSEGRDNEQFF.

The V gene is TRBV19, the J gene TRBJ1-4; unclear D gene. This CDR3 has 16 amino acids. Germline V gene sequence: CDR1 LNHDA, CDR2 SQIVND (reference sequence). With 10 bases removed from V and 0 bases from J, the gap between germline ends came to 18 bases. The CDR3 DNA sequence: TGTGCCACCGGCGACCCCCGGGGTGCAACTAATGAAAAACTGTTTTTT. It translates to CATGDPRGATNEKLFF.

Regarding this clone: Other DNA sequences from this sample encode an identical CDR3 as well. The rearrangement joins TRBV18 to TRBJ2-5; 7 bases are shared with TRBD2. Losses at the gene ends were 3 bases for V and 2 bases for J; bases not matched to a gene: 0. This CDR3 has 13 amino acids. Per germline, CDR1 KGHSH and CDR2 LQKENI. In DNA form, the CDR3 reads TGTGCCAGCTCACCGGGACTACAAGAGACCCAGTACTTC. It codes for CASSPGLQETQYF.

The chain joins TRBV7-6 to TRBJ1-6; tentatively, D is TRBD1 (6 bases). The germline V and J ends were trimmed by 4 bases and 11 bases, with 21 bases remaining between them. Germline loops: CDR1 SGHVS, CDR2 FNYEAQ. The CDR3 covers 16 residues. CDR3 nucleotides: TGTGCCAGCAGCTATGGGGCGGGGGCGCGGGGGGCACCCCTCCACTTT. Translation gives CASSYGAGARGAPLHF.

This chain joins TRBV9 and TRBJ1-2, with TRBD1 as a possible D gene (5 bases). CDR3 length: 17 residues. V gave up 0 bases and J gave up 4 bases, with 19 bases separating them. Germline lookup yields CDR1 SGDLS and CDR2 YYNGEE. The CDR3 loop reads CASSVGDTTAQIYGYTF. For the CDR3, the DNA is TGTGCCAGCAGCGTAGGCGACACGACAGCCCAAATCTATGGCTACACCTTC.

The chain recombines TRBV28 with TRBJ1-2, with 9 positions matching TRBD1. The junction had 6 bases not matched to a gene; V was cut back by 6 bases and J by 7 bases. This CDR3 comprises 13 residues. CDR1 is MDHEN and CDR2 is SYDVKM in the germline V gene. The CDR3 nucleotides are TGTGCCAGCAGCCCTACAGGGGGCATTGGCTACACCTTC. Its translation is CASSPTGGIGYTF.

This chain connects TRBV19 to TRBJ1-1, with a possible D match to TRBD1 (5 bases). Germline V gene sequence: CDR1 LNHDA, CDR2 SQIVND (reference sequence). The CDR3 consists of 14 residues. V lost 2 bases and J lost 1, with 8 bases in between. In DNA form, the CDR3 reads TGTGCCAGTAGTATATCAGGGAAGAACACTGAAGCTTTCTTT. Protein: CASSISGKNTEAFF. Combining the CDR3 with reference TRBV19 and TRBJ1-1 gives the whole variable domain DGGITQSPKYLFRKEGQNVTLSCEQNLNHDAMYWYRQDPGQGLRLIYYSQIVNDFQKGDIAEGYSVSREKKESFPLTVTSAQKNPTAFYLCASSISGKNTEAFFGQGTRLTVV.

The rearrangement links TRBV19 to TRBJ1-3, with D tentatively TRBD1 (5 bases). The CDR3 length is 17 residues. Germline CDR1 and CDR2: LNHDA and SQIVND (reference sequence). Trimming cost V 3 bases and J 0 bases, with 15 bases left between them. CDR3 region: CASSISRRQSSGNTIYF. DNA for the CDR3: TGTGCCAGTAGTATCTCCAGGAGACAGAGCTCTGGAAACACCATATATTTT.

This clone is a singleton in its sample. The chain is built from TRBV23-1 and TRBJ2-5; TRBD1 might be the D (5 bases). TRBV23-1 is flagged as an ORF with uncertain function. V was cut by 0 bases and J by 2 bases, with 16 bases left in between. The CDR3 extends over 17 amino acids. CDR3 bases: TGCGCCAGCAGTCAATCGGGGCAGAAAGGAAAACAAGAGACCCAGTACTTC. Amino acid sequence: CASSQSGQKGKQETQYF.

The CDR3 loop reads CASFSRGEGSYNEQFF. Here the CDR3 DNA reads TGTGCCAGCTTCTCCCGAGGGGAGGGCTCCTACAATGAGCAGTTCTTC. This chain connects TRBV18 to TRBJ2-1, with 7 positions matching TRBD2. Trimming at V came to 7 bases and at J to 0 bases, leaving 9 bases not matched to a gene. CDR3 length: 16 residues. The V gene's germline CDR1 is KGHSH and CDR2 LQKENI.

V is TRBV29-1 and J is TRBJ2-3, with TRBD2 as a possible D gene (5 bases). V was trimmed by 7 bases and J by 0 bases, leaving 14 bases between them. CDR1 is SQVTM, CDR2 ANQGSEA, per germline. The CDR3 spans 14 residues. The CDR3, as DNA: TGCAGCGCGCTACTAGTGCCGAGCACAGATACGCAGTATTTT. Protein sequence: CSALLVPSTDTQYF.

The genes are TRBV5-1 and TRBJ2-7; 13 nucleotides match TRBD2. The trim removed 5 bases at V and 6 bases at J, leaving 8 bases unmatched. Germline V gives CDR1 SGHRS, CDR2 YFSETQ. CDR3 length: 15 amino acids. The CDR3, as DNA: TGCGCCAGCAGTGGTGGACTAGCGGGAGCATTCGAGCAGTACTTC. It specifies CASSGGLAGAFEQYF.

The chain uses TRBV28 and TRBJ1-3; D gene ambiguous. Germline CDR1 is MDHEN and CDR2 is SYDVKM. V was shortened by 6 bases and J by 0 bases, with 9 bases between the two germline ends. The CDR3 contains 14 residues. Written as DNA, the CDR3 is TGTGCCAGCAGCCCGGACTACTCTGGAAACACCATATATTTT. Translating gives CASSPDYSGNTIYF.

The chain combines TRBV18 with TRBJ1-1; weak D call: TRBD1 (6 bases). V lost 2 bases and J lost 2, with 12 bases in between. From germline, CDR1 is KGHSH and CDR2 LQKENI. This CDR3 has 15 residues. The CDR3 region is CASSPRRGGNTEAFF. The CDR3 coding sequence is TGTGCCAGCTCACCAAGGAGGGGGGGAAACACTGAAGCTTTCTTT.

CDR3 nucleotides: TGCGCCAGCAGCACCCGGACAGGGAGAAGCACAGATACGCAGTATTTT. Translated: CASSTRTGRSTDTQYF. V gene TRBV5-1 combines with J gene TRBJ2-3, with 8 bases matching TRBD1. There are 16 residues in the CDR3. Germline V gene sequence: CDR1 SGHRS, CDR2 YFSETQ. After removal of 4 bases from V and 0 bases from J, the junction contained 7 bases not matched to a gene.

The rearrangement joins TRBV6-1 to TRBJ1-2; tentative D call: TRBD1 (6 bases). Trimming pared 2 bases from V and 7 bases from J, leaving 17 bases between. Germline lookup yields CDR1 MNHNS and CDR2 SASEGT. This CDR3 region has 15 residues. The CDR3 region has the DNA TGTGCCAGCAGTGAATTCTTGGGGGCTCCCTTTGGCTACACCTTC. It yields the protein CASSEFLGAPFGYTF.

The chain uses TRBV19 and TRBJ1-5; D is uncertain. This CDR3 contains 17 residues. CDR1 is LNHDA and CDR2 is SQIVND in the germline V gene (reference sequence). V shed 2 bases and J shed 0 bases, with 14 bases lying between them. Here the CDR3 DNA reads TGTGCCAGTAGTATACGACGGAGCAGTTATAGCAATCAGCCCCAGCATTTT. Its translation is CASSIRRSSYSNQPQHF.

The chain carries TRBV6-5 and TRBJ1-2; D ambiguous. Germline-derived CDR1 and CDR2 are MNHEY and SVGAGI. This CDR3 region has 13 residues. V lost 0 bases, J lost 8 bases, and 10 bases lay in between. The CDR3 DNA sequence: TGTGCCAGCAGTTACTCGAGGGTGAGGGGCTACACCTTC. It encodes CASSYSRVRGYTF.

This clone was detected once. The rearrangement links TRBV5-3 to TRBJ1-2; D gene ambiguous. TRBV5-3 is classed as an ORF, of uncertain function. The CDR3 spans 17 residues. V dropped 4 bases and J dropped 5 bases, with 24 bases sitting between them. The DNA for the CDR3 is TGTGCCAGAAGCACGCTAGCCGGGGTTTCAACCCGTTATGGCTACACCTTC. It encodes CARSTLAGVSTRYGYTF.

This clone was observed a single time. The genes are TRBV14 and TRBJ1-3, with TRBD1 as a possible D gene (5 bases). CDR3 size: 14 residues. V lost 4 bases to trimming and J lost 1 base, with 8 bases between them. Germline V CDR1 and CDR2: SGHDN, FVKESK. CDR3 protein: CASSRQPSGNTIYF. The CDR3 bases are TGTGCCAGCAGCCGACAGCCTTCTGGAAACACCATATATTTT.

The rearrangement uses TRBV3-1 (or the pseudogene TRBV3-2) and TRBJ2-4, with 7 bases aligning to TRBD2. CDR1 and CDR2 from the germline V gene are LGHDT and YNNKEL (reference sequence). The CDR3 runs 13 residues. V gave up 11 bases and J gave up 2 bases; unmatched junction bases: 6. The CDR3 DNA is TGTGCCGTGGCGGGGGATCCCAAAAACATTCAGTACTTC. This codes for CAVAGDPKNIQYF.